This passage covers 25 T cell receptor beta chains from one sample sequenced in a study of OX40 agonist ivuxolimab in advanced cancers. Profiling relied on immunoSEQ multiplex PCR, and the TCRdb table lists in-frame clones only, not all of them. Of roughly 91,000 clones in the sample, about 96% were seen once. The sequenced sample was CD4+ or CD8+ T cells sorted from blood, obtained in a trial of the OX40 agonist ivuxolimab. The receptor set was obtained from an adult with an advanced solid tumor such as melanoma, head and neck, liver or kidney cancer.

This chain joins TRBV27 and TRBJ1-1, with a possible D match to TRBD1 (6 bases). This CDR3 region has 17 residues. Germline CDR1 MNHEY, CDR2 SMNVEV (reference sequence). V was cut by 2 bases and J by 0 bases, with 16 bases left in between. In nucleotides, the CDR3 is TGTGCCAGCAGTTTAATAAGGGCGGGGGCCCTGAACACTGAAGCTTTCTTT. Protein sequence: CASSLIRAGALNTEAFF.

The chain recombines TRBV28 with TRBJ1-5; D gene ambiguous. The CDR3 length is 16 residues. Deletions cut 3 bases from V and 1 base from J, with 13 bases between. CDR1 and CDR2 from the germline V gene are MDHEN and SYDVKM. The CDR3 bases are TGTGCCAGCAGTTTTAGCGCAGCGATAAGCAATCAGCCCCAGCATTTT. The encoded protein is CASSFSAAISNQPQHF.

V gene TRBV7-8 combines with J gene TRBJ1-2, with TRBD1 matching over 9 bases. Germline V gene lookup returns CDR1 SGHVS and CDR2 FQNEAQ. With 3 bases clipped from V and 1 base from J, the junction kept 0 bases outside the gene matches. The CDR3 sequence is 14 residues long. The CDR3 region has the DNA TGTGCCAGCAGCTTGGGACAGGGTAACTATGGCTACACCTTC. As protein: CASSLGQGNYGYTF. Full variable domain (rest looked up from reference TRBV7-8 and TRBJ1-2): GAGVSQSPRYKVAKRGQDVALRCDPISGHVSLFWYQQALGQGPEFLTYFQNEAQLDKSGLPSDRFFAERPEGSVSTLKIQRTQQEDSAVYLCASSLGQGNYGYTFGSGTRLTVV.

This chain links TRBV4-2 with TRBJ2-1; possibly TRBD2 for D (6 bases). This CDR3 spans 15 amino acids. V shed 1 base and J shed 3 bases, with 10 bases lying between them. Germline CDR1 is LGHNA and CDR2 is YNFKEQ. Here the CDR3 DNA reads TGTGCCAGCAGCCAAGCCGGGACTGACTACAATGAGCAGTTCTTC. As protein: CASSQAGTDYNEQFF.

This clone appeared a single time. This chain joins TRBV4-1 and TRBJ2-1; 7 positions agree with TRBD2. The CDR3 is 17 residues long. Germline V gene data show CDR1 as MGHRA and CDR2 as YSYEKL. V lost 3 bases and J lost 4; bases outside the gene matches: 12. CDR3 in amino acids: CASSHKGSSGVYNEQFF. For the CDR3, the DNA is TGCGCCAGCAGCCACAAGGGGTCCAGCGGGGTGTACAATGAGCAGTTCTTC.

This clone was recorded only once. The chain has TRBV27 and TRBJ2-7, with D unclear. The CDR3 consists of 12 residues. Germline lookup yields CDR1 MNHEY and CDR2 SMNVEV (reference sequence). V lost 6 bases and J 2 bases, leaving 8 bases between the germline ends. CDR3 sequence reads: CASRDRAYEQYF. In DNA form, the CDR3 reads TGTGCCAGCAGAGATAGGGCCTACGAGCAGTACTTC.

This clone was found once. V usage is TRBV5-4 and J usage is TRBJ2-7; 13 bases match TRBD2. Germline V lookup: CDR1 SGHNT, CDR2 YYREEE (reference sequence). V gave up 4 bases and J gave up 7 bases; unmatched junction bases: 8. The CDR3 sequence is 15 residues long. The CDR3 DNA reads TGTGCCAGCAGCACCGGACTAGCGGGAGCTGATGAGCAGTACTTC. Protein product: CASSTGLAGADEQYF.

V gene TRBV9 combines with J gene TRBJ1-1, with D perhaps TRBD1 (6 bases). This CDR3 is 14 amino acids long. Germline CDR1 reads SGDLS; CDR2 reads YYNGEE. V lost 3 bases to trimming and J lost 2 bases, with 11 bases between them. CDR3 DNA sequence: TGTGCCAGCAGCGCGGGACAAATTAACACTGAAGCTTTCTTT. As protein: CASSAGQINTEAFF.

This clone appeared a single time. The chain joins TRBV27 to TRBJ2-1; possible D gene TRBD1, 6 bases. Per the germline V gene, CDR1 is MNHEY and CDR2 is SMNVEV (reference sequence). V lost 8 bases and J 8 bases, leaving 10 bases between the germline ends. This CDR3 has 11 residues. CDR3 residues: CASGTTYEQFF. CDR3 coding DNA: TGTGCCAGCGGGACAACCTATGAGCAGTTCTTC.

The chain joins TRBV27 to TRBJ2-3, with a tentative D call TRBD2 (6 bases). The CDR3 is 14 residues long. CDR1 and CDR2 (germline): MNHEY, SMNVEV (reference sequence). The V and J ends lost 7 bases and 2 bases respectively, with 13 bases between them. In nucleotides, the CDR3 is TGTGCCAGCACCCCGGGACTTTACACAGATACGCAGTATTTT. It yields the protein CASTPGLYTDTQYF.

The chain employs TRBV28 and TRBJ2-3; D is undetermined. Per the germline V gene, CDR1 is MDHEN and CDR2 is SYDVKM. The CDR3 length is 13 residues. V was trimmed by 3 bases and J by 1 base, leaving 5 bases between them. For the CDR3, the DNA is TGTGCCAGCAGTTTCAGGCGCACAGATACGCAGTATTTT. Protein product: CASSFRRTDTQYF. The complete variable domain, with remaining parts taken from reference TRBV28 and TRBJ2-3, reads DVKVTQSSRYLVKRTGEKVFLECVQDMDHENMFWYRQDPGLGLRLIYFSYDVKMKEKGDIPEGYSVSREKKERFSLILESASTNQTSMYLCASSFRRTDTQYFGPGTRLTVL.

The CDR3, as DNA: TGTGCCAGCAGCTTAGAGGGCGGCAGCTACTCCTACGAGCAGTACTTC. It encodes CASSLEGGSYSYEQYF. The chain couples TRBV7-9 to TRBJ2-7; D unclear. Trimming removed 1 base at V and 0 bases at J, with 13 bases between. CDR3 size: 16 residues. The germline CDR1 and CDR2 sequences are SEHNR and FQNEAQ (reference sequence).

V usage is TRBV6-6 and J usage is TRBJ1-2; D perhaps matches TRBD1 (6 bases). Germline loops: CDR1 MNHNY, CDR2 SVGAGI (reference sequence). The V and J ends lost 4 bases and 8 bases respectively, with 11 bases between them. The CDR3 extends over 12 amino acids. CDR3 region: CASSSRGDGYTF. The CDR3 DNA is TGTGCCAGCAGTTCCAGGGGCGACGGCTACACCTTC.

Here the CDR3 DNA reads TGTGCCAGCAGTTTGGACAAATCATCCTACGAGCAGTACTTC. Protein product: CASSLDKSSYEQYF. The V gene is TRBV27, the J gene TRBJ2-7; D is possibly TRBD1 (5 bases). Looked up from germline, CDR1 is MNHEY and CDR2 is SMNVEV (reference sequence). Trimming removed 3 bases at V and 1 base at J, with 10 bases between. This CDR3 spans 14 amino acids.

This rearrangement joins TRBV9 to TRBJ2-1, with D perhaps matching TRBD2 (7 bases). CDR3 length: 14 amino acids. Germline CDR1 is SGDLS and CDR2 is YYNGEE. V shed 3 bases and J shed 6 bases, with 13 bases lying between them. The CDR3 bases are TGTGCCAGCAGCGGGCCGGGGGGCGTCAATGAGCAGTTCTTC. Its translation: CASSGPGGVNEQFF.

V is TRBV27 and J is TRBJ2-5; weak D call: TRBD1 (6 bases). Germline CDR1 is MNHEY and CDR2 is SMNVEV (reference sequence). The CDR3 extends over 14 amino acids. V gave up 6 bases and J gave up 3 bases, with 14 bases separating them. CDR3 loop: CASSPVHREETQYF. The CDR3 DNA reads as TGTGCCAGCAGCCCAGTTCACAGGGAAGAGACCCAGTACTTC.

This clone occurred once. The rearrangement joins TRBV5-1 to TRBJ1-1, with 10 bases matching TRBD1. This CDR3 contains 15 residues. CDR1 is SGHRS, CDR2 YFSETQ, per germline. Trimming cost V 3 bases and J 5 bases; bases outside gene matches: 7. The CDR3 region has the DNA TGCGCCAGCAGCTCTCGACAGGGGGCGGAAACTGAAGCTTTCTTT. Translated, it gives CASSSRQGAETEAFF.

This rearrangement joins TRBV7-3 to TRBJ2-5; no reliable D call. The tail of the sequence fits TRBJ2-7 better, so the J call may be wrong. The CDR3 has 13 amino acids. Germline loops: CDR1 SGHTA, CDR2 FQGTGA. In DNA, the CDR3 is TGTGCCAGCAGCTTCTTTGTAGGCTACGAGCAGTACTTC. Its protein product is CASSFFVGYEQYF.

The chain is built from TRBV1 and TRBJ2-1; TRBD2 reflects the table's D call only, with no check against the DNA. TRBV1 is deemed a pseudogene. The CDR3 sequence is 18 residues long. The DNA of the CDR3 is TGCACCAGCAGCTCGACTGCAGCCCTTTTACGCTCCTACAATGAGCAGTTCTTC. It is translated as CTSSSTAALLRSYNEQFF.

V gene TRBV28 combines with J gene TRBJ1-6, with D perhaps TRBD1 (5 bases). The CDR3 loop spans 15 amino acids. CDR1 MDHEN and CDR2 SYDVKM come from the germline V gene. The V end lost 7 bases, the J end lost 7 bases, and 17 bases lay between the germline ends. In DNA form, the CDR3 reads TGTGCCAGCACGATGAGGGGCGCAGTGAATTCACCCCTCCACTTT. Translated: CASTMRGAVNSPLHF.

CDR3 in amino acids: CASSAPSASSYEQYF. In nucleotides, the CDR3 is TGTGCCAGCAGCGCCCCTAGCGCCTCCTCCTACGAGCAGTACTTC. The chain uses TRBV2 and TRBJ2-7; a weak D match, TRBD2 (6 bases). Germline V gene lookup returns CDR1 SNHLY and CDR2 FYNNEI. CDR3 length: 15 residues. Trimming removed 6 bases at V and 0 bases at J, with 15 bases between.

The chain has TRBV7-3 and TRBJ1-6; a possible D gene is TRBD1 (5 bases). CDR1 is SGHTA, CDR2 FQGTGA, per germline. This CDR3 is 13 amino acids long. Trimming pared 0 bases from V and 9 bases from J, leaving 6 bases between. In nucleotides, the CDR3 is TGTGCCAGCAGCTTAACCACAGGTTCACCCCTCCACTTT. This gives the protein CASSLTTGSPLHF.

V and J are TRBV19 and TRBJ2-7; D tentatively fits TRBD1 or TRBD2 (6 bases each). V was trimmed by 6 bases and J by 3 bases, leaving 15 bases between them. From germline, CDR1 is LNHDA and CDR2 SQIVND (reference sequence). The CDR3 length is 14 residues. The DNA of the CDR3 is TGTGCCAGTAGCCCTGCCAGGGGACTCTACGAGCAGTACTTC. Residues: CASSPARGLYEQYF. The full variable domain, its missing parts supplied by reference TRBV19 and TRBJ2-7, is DGGITQSPKYLFRKEGQNVTLSCEQNLNHDAMYWYRQDPGQGLRLIYYSQIVNDFQKGDIAEGYSVSREKKESFPLTVTSAQKNPTAFYLCASSPARGLYEQYFGPGTRLTVT.

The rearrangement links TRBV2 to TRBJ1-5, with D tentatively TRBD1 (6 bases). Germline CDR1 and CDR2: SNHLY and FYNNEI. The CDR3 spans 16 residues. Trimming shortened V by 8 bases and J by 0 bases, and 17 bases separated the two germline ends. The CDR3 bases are TGTGCCAGCGGGGGGGCCCCCGCAGGTAGCAATCAGCCCCAGCATTTT. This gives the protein CASGGAPAGSNQPQHF.

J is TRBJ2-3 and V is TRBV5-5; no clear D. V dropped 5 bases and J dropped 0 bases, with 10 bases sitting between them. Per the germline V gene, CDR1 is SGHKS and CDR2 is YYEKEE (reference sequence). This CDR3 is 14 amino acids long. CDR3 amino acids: CASRVHVSTDTQYF. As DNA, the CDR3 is TGTGCCAGCAGGGTTCACGTTAGCACAGATACGCAGTATTTT.